What follows describes a single T cell receptor (beta chain). Per the study methods: How many nucleated cells were present was estimated from reference gene primer amplification. The protocol was immunoSEQ multiplex PCR, while the TCRdb copy is restricted to in-frame clones and leaves out a portion. V and J calls and clone size follow that table, whereas D and trimming were derived from the DNA. The data contain about 200,000 clones, around three quarters of them singletons. This specimen comes from a study of blood T cell repertoires in COVID-19. Overall study: Samples representing acute and convalescent COVID-19 were sourced from the United States, Italy and Spain. The cDNA or gDNA used as material had been derived from T cells, B-cell-depleted T cells, or PBMCs.

V was pared by 4 bases and J by 9 bases, with 6 bases of the junction left unmatched. The CDR3 totals 13 residues. CDR1 and CDR2 from the germline V gene are LGHDT and YNNKEL (reference sequence). Source material: peripheral blood. The TCR originated in a woman in her 70s with acute or convalescent COVID-19. The V and J genes are TRBV3-1 (or the pseudogene TRBV3-2) and TRBJ2-3; TRBD2 aligns across 8 bases. The CDR3 DNA is TGTGCCAGCAGCCCAGCGGGAGACGGGACGCAGTATTTT. Translation gives CASSPAGDGTQYF.